The subject of this entry is one T cell receptor beta chain. The protocol was immunoSEQ multiplex PCR, while the TCRdb copy is restricted to in-frame clones and leaves out a portion. The sample shows some 300,000 clones, around 85% of them seen only once. The treatment denotes: approximately 18 received Ad26.COV2.S at low or high dose, single or two shots; roughly 5 received placebo; per-sample allocation not given. Collection of the samples took place on day 63 after the first injection of vaccine or placebo. The data were taken from a study of Ad26.COV2.S vaccination and SARS-CoV-2 variants. V was cut by 4 bases and J by 8 bases, with 14 bases left in between. The CDR3 length is 13 residues. Germline V gene sequence: CDR1 LNHDA, CDR2 SQIVND (reference sequence).

The sequence came from a person aged 18-65 years who received the Ad26.COV2.S COVID-19 vaccine or a placebo. The starting material was peripheral blood, obtained in a trial of Ad26.COV2.S vaccine versus placebo. The gene calls are TRBV19 and TRBJ1-2; D call uncertain. CDR3 sequence: CASSTEWVSGYTF. CDR3 sequence (DNA): TGTGCCAGTAGTACGGAGTGGGTATCCGGCTACACCTTC. Based on the CDR3 plus reference TRBV19 and TRBJ1-2, the full variable domain is DGGITQSPKYLFRKEGQNVTLSCEQNLNHDAMYWYRQDPGQGLRLIYYSQIVNDFQKGDIAEGYSVSREKKESFPLTVTSAQKNPTAFYLCASSTEWVSGYTFGSGTRLTVV.